This T cell receptor (beta chain) comes out of a study of T cell repertoires in cytomegalovirus infection. Turning to the study itself: Used in the study were CMV epitopes, some recently identified and HLA-C-restricted, others well-studied and HLA-B-restricted. Both CMV infection and a matching HLA type were indicated by public TCR beta signatures. Notes on the study in general: CMV-specific HLA-C-restricted TCR beta clonotypes dominated the ex vivo response.

The germline V gene has CDR1 SGHRS and CDR2 YFSETQ. CDR3 length equals 14 residues. Trimming removed 0 bases from V and 5 bases from J, with 9 bases in between. TCRdb redid the calling of the reads with MiXCR, one entry per CDR3 protein. This sample has about 500,000 distinct CDR3 sequences, with 33% found just once. With regard to this clonotype: No antigen is known for it.

This specimen consisted of cultured PBMCs, obtained from culture after CMV antigen stimulation. This sequence originates from a human donor in good health (CMV status not recorded). Some clones in this sample may be carry-over from other donors' samples. J is TRBJ2-1 and V is TRBV5-1; D gene unclear. Here the CDR3 reads CASSLGSENNEQFF. The CDR3 DNA is TGCGCCAGCAGCTTGGGGAGCGAAAACAATGAGCAGTTCTTC.